This is a list of T cell receptor beta chains from one sample in a study of identical twins. Each CDR3 protein is one row after TCRdb ran MiXCR on the 5' RACE reads. The table shows about 1.7 million distinct CDR3 sequences, with about 30% occurring only once. Specimen: cord blood. These receptors originate from a newborn girl in good health. The CDR3 runs from the conserved cysteine through the conserved F or W. D genes are given only for firm matches. Some rows have no size entry. The others give once, few or many, or a class for an expanded clone.

cdr3_aa: CASSPYRVPTDTQYF; cdr3_nt: TGTGCCAGCAGCCCGTACAGGGTCCCCACAGATACGCAGTATTTT; d_call: NA; clone_size: few; v_call: TRBV7-2; j_call: TRBJ2-3
cdr3_aa: CASSLGASGNLYEQFF; cdr3_nt: TGTGCCAGCAGCTTAGGGGCTAGCGGGAATCTATACGAGCAGTTCTTC; d_call: TRBD2; clone_size: NA; v_call: TRBV7-2; j_call: TRBJ2-1
cdr3_aa: CASSLGDWNEKLFF; cdr3_nt: TGTGCCAGCAGCTTAGGGGACTGGAATGAAAAACTGTTTTTT; d_call: NA; clone_size: few; v_call: TRBV7-2; j_call: TRBJ1-4
cdr3_aa: CASSYVGTNEQFF; cdr3_nt: TGTGCCAGCAGTTACGTCGGGACGAATGAGCAGTTCTTC; d_call: NA; clone_size: NA; v_call: TRBV6-5; j_call: TRBJ2-1
cdr3_aa: CASSPHRGRPYFYYGYTF; cdr3_nt: TGTGCCAGCAGCCCACACAGGGGACGACCGTATTTTTACTATGGCTACACCTTC; d_call: TRBD1; clone_size: NA; v_call: TRBV14; j_call: TRBJ1-2
cdr3_aa: CASSPLCGGTEAFF; cdr3_nt: TGTGCCAGCAGTCCCCTGTGTGGTGGCACTGAAGCTTTCTTT; d_call: NA; clone_size: NA; v_call: TRBV27; j_call: TRBJ1-1
cdr3_aa: CAISESTQGSSYNEQFF; cdr3_nt: TGTGCCATCAGTGAGTCCACACAGGGGAGCTCCTACAATGAGCAGTTCTTC; d_call: TRBD1; clone_size: few; v_call: TRBV10-3; j_call: TRBJ2-1
cdr3_aa: CASSPAKGAFF; cdr3_nt: TGTGCCAGCAGCCCGGCCAAGGGGGCTTTCTTT; d_call: NA; clone_size: NA; v_call: TRBV7-9; j_call: TRBJ1-1
cdr3_aa: CATSTSGRVSYEQYF; cdr3_nt: TGTGCCACCAGCACAAGCGGGAGGGTTTCCTACGAGCAGTACTTC; d_call: TRBD2; clone_size: NA; v_call: TRBV15; j_call: TRBJ2-7
cdr3_aa: CASMRIQYGYTF; cdr3_nt: TGTGCCAGCATGCGCATCCAGTATGGCTACACCTTC; d_call: NA; clone_size: few; v_call: TRBV12-3/TRBV12-4; j_call: TRBJ1-2
cdr3_aa: CASSPRTATSGNTIYF; cdr3_nt: TGTGCCAGCTCACCACGGACAGCCACCTCTGGAAACACCATATATTTT; d_call: NA; clone_size: NA; v_call: TRBV18; j_call: TRBJ1-3
cdr3_aa: CASSFGGGQGSYNEQFF; cdr3_nt: TGTGCCAGCAGCTTTGGTGGCGGACAAGGCTCCTACAATGAGCAGTTCTTC; d_call: NA; clone_size: NA; v_call: TRBV5-6; j_call: TRBJ2-1
cdr3_aa: CASSLGPGLASGELFF; cdr3_nt: TGTGCCAGCAGCTTGGGTCCGGGACTAGCGTCCGGGGAGCTGTTTTTT; d_call: TRBD2; clone_size: NA; v_call: TRBV11-1; j_call: TRBJ2-2
cdr3_aa: CASRGDRGISSYEQYF; cdr3_nt: TGTGCCAGCAGGGGGGACAGGGGAATTTCCTCCTACGAGCAGTACTTC; d_call: TRBD1; clone_size: NA; v_call: TRBV12-3/TRBV12-4; j_call: TRBJ2-7
cdr3_aa: CASRWDSGTSGRAASSYNEQFF; cdr3_nt: TGTGCCAGCAGGTGGGACAGCGGGACTAGCGGGAGGGCCGCTAGCTCCTACAATGAGCAGTTCTTC; d_call: TRBD2; clone_size: NA; v_call: TRBV28; j_call: TRBJ2-1
cdr3_aa: CSARMGHETQYF; cdr3_nt: TGCAGTGCTAGAATGGGGCACGAGACCCAGTACTTC; d_call: NA; clone_size: NA; v_call: TRBV20-1; j_call: TRBJ2-5
cdr3_aa: CASSSPPKGNEQFF; cdr3_nt: TGTGCCAGCAGTTCCCCTCCTAAGGGGAATGAGCAGTTCTTC; d_call: NA; clone_size: few; v_call: TRBV27; j_call: TRBJ2-1
cdr3_aa: CASSLRARTSAGELFF; cdr3_nt: TGCGCCAGCAGCTTGAGAGCCCGTACCTCGGCCGGGGAGCTGTTTTTT; d_call: NA; clone_size: once; v_call: TRBV5-1; j_call: TRBJ2-2
cdr3_aa: CVSSKALPRYEQYF; cdr3_nt: TGTGTCAGCAGCAAAGCGCTACCGAGATACGAGCAGTACTTC; d_call: NA; clone_size: NA; v_call: TRBV21-1; j_call: TRBJ2-7
cdr3_aa: CASSLRGTGVGEQYF; cdr3_nt: TGTGCCAGCAGCTTAAGGGGGACAGGGGTCGGCGAGCAGTACTTC; d_call: TRBD1; clone_size: NA; v_call: TRBV7-2; j_call: TRBJ2-7
cdr3_aa: CASSLGDGGPPYNEQYF; cdr3_nt: TGTGCCAGCAGCTTAGGAGACGGGGGGCCGCCCTACAATGAGCAGTACTTC; d_call: NA; clone_size: NA; v_call: TRBV13; j_call: TRBJ2-7
cdr3_aa: CSAPGQGKAEAFF; cdr3_nt: TGCAGTGCCCCGGGACAGGGGAAGGCTGAAGCTTTCTTT; d_call: TRBD1; clone_size: once; v_call: TRBV20-1; j_call: TRBJ1-1
cdr3_aa: CASSLVGQSFMEQYF; cdr3_nt: TGTGCCAGCAGCTTGGTGGGACAGTCTTTCATGGAGCAGTACTTC; d_call: TRBD1; clone_size: few; v_call: TRBV5-5; j_call: TRBJ2-5
cdr3_aa: CSVEGTKGYTF; cdr3_nt: TGCAGCGTTGAGGGGACGAAAGGCTACACCTTC; d_call: NA; clone_size: few; v_call: TRBV29-1; j_call: TRBJ1-2
cdr3_aa: CASSLVGGDYNEQFF; cdr3_nt: TGCGCCAGCAGCTTGGTCGGAGGGGACTACAATGAGCAGTTCTTC; d_call: NA; clone_size: NA; v_call: TRBV5-1; j_call: TRBJ2-1
cdr3_aa: CASSATGAVTDTQYF; cdr3_nt: TGTGCCAGCAGTGCAACAGGGGCGGTCACAGATACGCAGTATTTT; d_call: TRBD1; clone_size: few; v_call: TRBV6-4; j_call: TRBJ2-3
cdr3_aa: CASSQGTSQYEQYF; cdr3_nt: TGTGCCAGCAGCCAGGGGACTAGCCAGTACGAGCAGTACTTC; d_call: TRBD2; clone_size: NA; v_call: TRBV4-2; j_call: TRBJ2-7
cdr3_aa: CASSTGQFPSYEQYF; cdr3_nt: TGTGCCAGCAGTACCGGACAGTTCCCCTCCTACGAGCAGTACTTC; d_call: NA; clone_size: NA; v_call: TRBV28; j_call: TRBJ2-7
cdr3_aa: CASSLFPSGAGGELFF; cdr3_nt: TGTGCCAGCAGTTTATTCCCTAGCGGGGCAGGCGGGGAGCTGTTTTTT; d_call: TRBD2; clone_size: few; v_call: TRBV27; j_call: TRBJ2-2
cdr3_aa: CASSLKTGGKKLFF; cdr3_nt: TGTGCCAGCAGTTTAAAGACAGGGGGCAAAAAACTGTTTTTT; d_call: TRBD1; clone_size: NA; v_call: TRBV6-5; j_call: TRBJ1-4
cdr3_aa: CASSPAEVGQQFF; cdr3_nt: TGTGCCAGCTCACCAGCCGAGGTGGGACAGCAGTTCTTC; d_call: NA; clone_size: NA; v_call: TRBV18; j_call: TRBJ2-1
cdr3_aa: CSAGGAGLNTEAFF; cdr3_nt: TGCAGTGCTGGGGGTGCAGGGCTGAACACTGAAGCTTTCTTT; d_call: NA; clone_size: NA; v_call: TRBV20-1; j_call: TRBJ1-1
cdr3_aa: CAISEAGRQETQYF; cdr3_nt: TGTGCCATCAGTGAGGCCGGGAGACAAGAGACCCAGTACTTC; d_call: NA; clone_size: few; v_call: TRBV10-3; j_call: TRBJ2-5
cdr3_aa: CSGAAGSYGYTF; cdr3_nt: TGCAGTGGAGCGGCAGGGAGCTATGGCTACACCTTC; d_call: NA; clone_size: few; v_call: TRBV20-1; j_call: TRBJ1-2
cdr3_aa: CSARVVLDNEQFF; cdr3_nt: TGCAGTGCTAGAGTGGTTCTGGACAATGAGCAGTTCTTC; d_call: NA; clone_size: few; v_call: TRBV20-1; j_call: TRBJ2-1
cdr3_aa: CALGQGNYGYTF; cdr3_nt: TGTGCCCTCGGACAGGGGAACTATGGCTACACCTTC; d_call: TRBD1; clone_size: NA; v_call: TRBV10-3; j_call: TRBJ1-2
cdr3_aa: CASSVARLVSEQYF; cdr3_nt: TGTGCCAGCAGCGTAGCAAGACTAGTGAGTGAGCAGTACTTC; d_call: NA; clone_size: NA; v_call: TRBV9; j_call: TRBJ2-7
cdr3_aa: CASSLESGGTQYF; cdr3_nt: TGTGCCAGCAGCTTGGAGTCCGGCGGGACGCAGTATTTT; d_call: NA; clone_size: NA; v_call: TRBV5-4; j_call: TRBJ2-3
cdr3_aa: CASSLGGPQNEQFF; cdr3_nt: TGTGCCAGCAGTTTAGGCGGGCCGCAGAATGAGCAGTTCTTC; d_call: NA; clone_size: NA; v_call: TRBV28; j_call: TRBJ2-1
cdr3_aa: CAGSQDRRTAQETQYF; cdr3_nt: TGTGCCGGCAGCCAAGATCGAAGGACAGCGCAAGAGACCCAGTACTTC; d_call: NA; clone_size: NA; v_call: TRBV4-2; j_call: TRBJ2-5
cdr3_aa: CASSQPGGSIYEQYF; cdr3_nt: TGTGCCAGCTCCCAGCCGGGGGGTAGTATCTACGAGCAGTACTTC; d_call: TRBD2; clone_size: NA; v_call: TRBV6-5; j_call: TRBJ2-7
cdr3_aa: CAIRDRGLNTEAFF; cdr3_nt: TGTGCCATCAGGGACAGGGGCCTGAACACTGAAGCTTTCTTT; d_call: TRBD1; clone_size: NA; v_call: TRBV10-3; j_call: TRBJ1-1
cdr3_aa: CSAHSGRVLSYNGQFF; cdr3_nt: TGCAGTGCCCATAGCGGGAGGGTCTTATCCTACAATGGGCAGTTCTTC; d_call: TRBD2; clone_size: NA; v_call: TRBV20-1; j_call: TRBJ2-1
cdr3_aa: CASSGKLAGGYEQYF; cdr3_nt: TGCGCCAGCAGCGGGAAACTAGCGGGAGGCTACGAGCAGTACTTC; d_call: TRBD2; clone_size: NA; v_call: TRBV5-1; j_call: TRBJ2-7
cdr3_aa: CASSLAFGLAGGGGELFF; cdr3_nt: TGTGCCAGCAGCTTAGCTTTCGGTCTAGCGGGAGGGGGCGGGGAGCTGTTTTTT; d_call: TRBD2; clone_size: NA; v_call: TRBV7-2; j_call: TRBJ2-2
cdr3_aa: CASIFDRRHYGYTF; cdr3_nt: TGTGCCAGCATCTTTGACAGGAGGCACTATGGCTACACCTTC; d_call: NA; clone_size: NA; v_call: TRBV12-3/TRBV12-4; j_call: TRBJ1-2
cdr3_aa: CASRSPLGETQYF; cdr3_nt: TGTGCCAGCAGGTCCCCTCTGGGAGAGACCCAGTACTTC; d_call: NA; clone_size: NA; v_call: TRBV6-5; j_call: TRBJ2-5
cdr3_aa: CASSLKSGWSNQPQHF; cdr3_nt: TGTGCCAGCAGTTTGAAGTCGGGGTGGAGCAATCAGCCCCAGCATTTT; d_call: NA; clone_size: NA; v_call: TRBV28; j_call: TRBJ1-5
cdr3_aa: CSAWWGNQPQHF; cdr3_nt: TGCAGTGCTTGGTGGGGGAATCAGCCCCAGCATTTT; d_call: NA; clone_size: NA; v_call: TRBV20-1; j_call: TRBJ1-5
cdr3_aa: CASSVGASGRDEQFF; cdr3_nt: TGTGCCAGCAGCGTAGGAGCTAGCGGAAGGGATGAGCAGTTCTTC; d_call: TRBD2; clone_size: few; v_call: TRBV9; j_call: TRBJ2-1
cdr3_aa: CARTRDPQGLYNEQFF; cdr3_nt: TGTGCCAGAACCCGAGACCCACAGGGACTCTACAATGAGCAGTTCTTC; d_call: NA; clone_size: NA; v_call: TRBV12-3/TRBV12-4; j_call: TRBJ2-1
cdr3_aa: CASSPKDRLAGSDYNEQLF; cdr3_nt: TGCGCCAGCAGCCCCAAGGATCGATTAGCGGGAAGCGATTACAATGAGCAGTTATTC; d_call: TRBD2; clone_size: NA; v_call: TRBV5-1; j_call: TRBJ2-1
cdr3_aa: CASSLEAPVAGVVTGELFF; cdr3_nt: TGCGCCAGCAGCTTGGAAGCCCCTGTAGCGGGGGTCGTCACCGGGGAGCTGTTTTTT; d_call: TRBD2; clone_size: few; v_call: TRBV5-1; j_call: TRBJ2-2
cdr3_aa: CASSYSNQRADTQYF; cdr3_nt: TGTGCCAGCAGTTACTCGAACCAGCGCGCAGATACGCAGTATTTT; d_call: NA; clone_size: NA; v_call: TRBV6-5; j_call: TRBJ2-3
cdr3_aa: CASSFRWTSGGNEQFF; cdr3_nt: TGTGCCAGCAGTTTCCGCTGGACTAGCGGGGGGAATGAGCAGTTCTTC; d_call: TRBD2; clone_size: NA; v_call: TRBV27; j_call: TRBJ2-1